This T cell receptor beta chain is drawn from a study of cytomegalovirus exposure and HLA in healthy donors. Study outcomes and limitations: Overall, approximately 150 TCR beta chains were annotated as cytomegalovirus-associated.

Germline CDR1 MGHRA, CDR2 YSYEKL. With 1 base removed from V and 4 bases from J, the gap between germline ends came to 12 bases. This CDR3 spans 15 amino acids. It was with 60 Vbeta and 13 Jbeta primers that the PCR ran. The method was immunoSEQ multiplex PCR; TCRdb's version includes in-frame clones alone and lacks a portion of them. The sample lists 85,000 to 120,000 clones; around four fifths were seen once. With regard to this clone: Its antigen is not known.

The sequenced material came from PBMCs. This TCR came from a middle-aged man in good health and CMV-seronegative. The rearrangement links TRBV4-1 to TRBJ2-3; D possibly corresponds to TRBD2 (7 bases). The CDR3 coding sequence is TGCGCCAGCAGCCAAGGGGGGGGCATTGCAGATACGCAGTATTTT. Encoded protein: CASSQGGGIADTQYF.